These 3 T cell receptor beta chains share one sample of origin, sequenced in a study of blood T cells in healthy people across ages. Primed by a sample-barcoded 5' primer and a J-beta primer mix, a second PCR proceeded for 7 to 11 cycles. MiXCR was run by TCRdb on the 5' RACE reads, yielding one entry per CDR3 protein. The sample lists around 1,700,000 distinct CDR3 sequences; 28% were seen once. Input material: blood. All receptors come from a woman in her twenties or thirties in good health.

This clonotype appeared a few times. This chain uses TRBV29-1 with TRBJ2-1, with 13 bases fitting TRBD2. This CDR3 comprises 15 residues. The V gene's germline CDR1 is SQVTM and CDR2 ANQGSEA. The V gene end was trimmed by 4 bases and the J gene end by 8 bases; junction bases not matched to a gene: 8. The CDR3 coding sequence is TGCAGCGTTGCACCCGGGACTAGCGGGGCAGATGAGCAGTTCTTC. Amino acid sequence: CSVAPGTSGADEQFF.

CDR3 DNA: TGTGCCAGCAGTTTGTGGGGAAGGTCAGATACGCAGTATTTT. Amino acid sequence: CASSLWGRSDTQYF. The chain employs TRBV27 and TRBJ2-3; no definite D call. The CDR3 covers 14 residues. The germline CDR1 and CDR2 sequences are MNHEY and SMNVEV (reference sequence). Trimming took off 3 bases at V and 4 bases at J, with 11 bases between the two ends.

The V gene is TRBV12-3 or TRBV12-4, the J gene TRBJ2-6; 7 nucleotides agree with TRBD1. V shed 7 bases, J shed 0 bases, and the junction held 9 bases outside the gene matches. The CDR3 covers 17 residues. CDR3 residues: CASNNRGSSSGANVLTF. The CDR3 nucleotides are TGTGCCAGCAATAACAGGGGTTCTAGCTCTGGGGCCAACGTCCTGACTTTC.